The T cell receptor (beta chain) described here comes from a study of glioma-infiltrating T cells. This clonotype was counted at least ten times. From germline, CDR1 is SQVTM and CDR2 ANQGSEA. The CDR3 sequence is 8 residues long. TCR alpha and beta CDR3 regions were amplified from RNA using iRepertoire nested multiplex PCR. TCRdb ran MiXCR on the multiplex PCR reads and lists one entry per CDR3 protein. The sample carries approximately 190,000 distinct CDR3 sequences, roughly a third recorded once. V usage is TRBV29-1 and J usage is TRBJ2-3; D remains unclear. The sequencing input was glioma tissue, nonneoplastic brain tissue, or PBMCs (not recorded which). The receptor was isolated from a human donor with low-grade glioma or glioblastoma, undergoing nonglioma brain surgery, or in good health (not recorded which). CDR3 region: CRGDTQYF. The CDR3 region has the DNA TGCAGGGGGGATACGCAGTATTTT.